Sequencing of this TCR beta chain was carried out in a study of beta chain features in type 1 diabetes. Study-wide results and limits: Patients with Type 1 diabetes showed moderately but significantly shorter TCRB CDR3s in all four CD4+ subsets. There was a possibility that cDNA sequencing over-represented cells with high TCR expression.

Expressed TCRB transcripts were sequenced because the isolated RNA had all been reverse transcribed beforehand. Using immunoSEQ multiplex PCR, the repertoire was profiled, and TCRdb retains in-frame clones only, with some absent. The sample gives 110,000 to 150,000 clones, around 7% of which show up once; 1.3% to 1.5% is in the top ten. This clone has more than one count but fewer than ten. What it recognizes is unknown. Based on CD45RO/CCR7/CD25/CD127/CD95/CD27, CD4+ regulatory, stem cell-like memory, naive and central memory cells were sorted. Deletions cut 6 bases from V and 6 bases from J, with 18 bases between. Germline lookup yields CDR1 SGHDN and CDR2 FVKESK. The CDR3 length is 14 residues.

Specimen: central memory CD4+ T cells from blood. The chain combines TRBV14 with TRBJ2-7, with a tentative D call TRBD2 (6 bases). The sequence was obtained from a woman in her thirties in good health. The DNA of the CDR3 is TGTGCCAGCAGTCGGTCGACTAGGCTCCCCGAGCAGTACTTC. Translated: CASSRSTRLPEQYF.